This T cell receptor (beta chain) was captured in a study of STAT3 mutations in large granular lymphocyte leukemia. Study findings and constraints: Every T-LGLL patient had at least one immunodominant TCRbeta clonotype.

Generated by immunoSEQ multiplex PCR, the TCRdb table keeps only in-frame clones and is missing some. The sample carries roughly 38,000 clones, roughly 84% recorded once. V lost 7 bases and J lost 6; bases outside the gene matches: 5. The CDR3 loop spans 13 amino acids. Germline V lookup: CDR1 LNHNV, CDR2 YYDKDF (reference sequence). About this clone: The antigen remains undetermined.

This sequence was found in a human donor with T large granular lymphocyte leukemia. Some clones in this sample may be carry-over from other donors' samples. V usage is TRBV15 and J usage is TRBJ1-4; the match to TRBD1 covers 7 bases. The sample comprised PBMCs. The CDR3 region has the DNA TGTGCCACCAAAAGGGGGCAAGATGAAAAACTGTTTTTT. Amino acids: CATKRGQDEKLFF.